Included here is one T cell receptor beta chain sequence, with context. TCRdb keeps only in-frame clones here, not all; method: immunoSEQ multiplex PCR. This table has about 67,000 clones, about 89% appearing once. The entry originates in a study of blood T cell repertoires in COVID-19. Germline V gene lookup returns CDR1 MNHEY and CDR2 SVGEGT. V lost 6 bases and J lost 6, with 15 bases in between. This CDR3 is built from 14 residues. The clonotype comes from a man aged 50-59 years with active COVID-19. The specimen was peripheral blood. The chain has TRBV6-2 or TRBV6-3 and TRBJ2-4, with D perhaps TRBD2 (7 bases). CDR3 nucleotides: TGTGCCAGCAGCCAAGGGGGGGGCCGAAACATTCAGTACTTC. Its translation: CASSQGGGRNIQYF.